Sequencing of this T cell receptor beta chain was carried out in a study of T cells in Graves' hyperthyroidism and ophthalmopathy. There are many counts of this clonotype. Amplification of TCR beta CDR3 regions used RNA as the template. The study used the HTBI primer set for a first-round RT-PCR of the TCR CDR3. TCRdb processed the multiplex PCR reads anew with MiXCR; each CDR3 protein has one entry. The data contain about 610,000 distinct CDR3 sequences, roughly 14% of them seen just once; the ten biggest clones take up around 4.5%. This receptor was obtained from a woman between 40 and 50 years old with Graves' ophthalmopathy. The specimen was blood.

DNA for the CDR3: TGTGCCAGCAGACCGTCCGAGGGCTACTATGGCTACACCTTC. It specifies CASRPSEGYYGYTF. This sequence joins TRBV28 and TRBJ1-2; D is ambiguous. V was clipped by 6 bases and J by 3 bases, with 14 bases between them. CDR1 is MDHEN, CDR2 SYDVKM, per germline. The CDR3 runs to 14 residues.